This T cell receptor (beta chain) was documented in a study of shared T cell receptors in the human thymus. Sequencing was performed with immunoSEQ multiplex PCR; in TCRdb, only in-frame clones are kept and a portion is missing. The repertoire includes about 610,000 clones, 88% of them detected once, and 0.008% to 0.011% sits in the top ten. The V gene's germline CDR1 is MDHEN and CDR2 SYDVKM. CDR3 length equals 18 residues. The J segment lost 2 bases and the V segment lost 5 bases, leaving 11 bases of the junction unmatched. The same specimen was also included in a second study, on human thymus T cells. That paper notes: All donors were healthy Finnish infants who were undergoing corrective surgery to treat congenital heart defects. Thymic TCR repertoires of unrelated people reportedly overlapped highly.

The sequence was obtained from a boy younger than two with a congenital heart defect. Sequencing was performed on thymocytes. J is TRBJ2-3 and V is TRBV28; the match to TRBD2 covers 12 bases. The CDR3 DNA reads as TGTGCCAGCAGTACCCCTAGCGGGAGGGCCTGGGACACAGATACGCAGTATTTT. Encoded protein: CASSTPSGRAWDTDTQYF.